The next 16 T cell receptor beta chains were all read from a single sample in a study of T-cell reconstitution after alpha-beta-depleted transplantation in children. Unique molecular identifiers were incorporated during preparation of the TCRbeta library. TCRdb re-called the PCR reads with MiXCR, one entry per CDR3 protein. The sample yields approximately 400,000 distinct CDR3 sequences, roughly a tenth seen once. The sample in question was PBMCs from the stem cell graft donor, obtained from the stem cell graft. Receptors originate from a human donor who donated a stem cell graft to a child with acute myeloid leukemia.

This clonotype was counted only a few times. This chain connects TRBV10-3 to TRBJ2-2, with TRBD2 as a possible D gene (6 bases). Trimming cost V 7 bases and J 1 base, with 16 bases left between them. This CDR3 region has 16 residues. Germline V lookup: CDR1 ENHRY, CDR2 SYGVKD. As DNA, the CDR3 is TGTGCCATCACTCAGGACCCGGAGGGGAACACCGGGGAGCTGTTTTTT. It is translated as CAITQDPEGNTGELFF.

This chain links TRBV20-1 with TRBJ2-7; TRBD2 agrees at 9 bases. Germline trimming cut 3 bases from V and 3 bases from J; bases unmatched to any gene: 12. This CDR3 has 16 amino acids. CDR1 and CDR2 (germline): DFQATT, SNEGSKA (reference sequence). The CDR3 protein is CSASPISGSVFYEQYF. DNA of the CDR3: TGCAGTGCTAGCCCTATTAGCGGGAGTGTATTCTACGAGCAGTACTTC.

This clonotype has ten or more counts. The genes are TRBV29-1 and TRBJ2-1; D might be TRBD1 (6 bases). Trimming removed 0 bases at V and 4 bases at J, with 10 bases between. The CDR3 length is 14 residues. Germline V CDR1 and CDR2: SQVTM, ANQGSEA. The CDR3 nucleotides read TGCAGCGTTGAAGATTATCAGGGGTACAATGAGCAGTTCTTC. It is translated as CSVEDYQGYNEQFF.

This clonotype was counted many times. J is TRBJ2-7 and V is TRBV6-2 or TRBV6-3, with TRBD1 matching 7 bases. Germline loops: CDR1 MNHEY, CDR2 SVGEGT. This CDR3 has 15 residues. With V trimmed by 4 bases and J by 0 bases, 6 bases remained unmatched. CDR3 sequence: CASSFLGQVSYEQYF. The CDR3 nucleotides read TGTGCCAGCAGTTTTTTAGGACAGGTCTCCTACGAGCAGTACTTC.

This clonotype showed up just a few times. V gene TRBV6-6 combines with J gene TRBJ1-2; no reliable D call. This CDR3 region has 13 residues. Germline assignment: CDR1 MNHNY and CDR2 SVGAGI (reference sequence). V was pared by 6 bases and J by 8 bases, with 16 bases between. The CDR3 sequence is CASSRSIWEGYTF. The CDR3 DNA sequence: TGTGCCAGCAGCCGATCGATTTGGGAGGGCTACACCTTC.

This clonotype was observed a handful of times. The chain uses TRBV20-1 and TRBJ2-1; 7 bases are shared with TRBD2. This CDR3 is built from 14 residues. Per germline, CDR1 DFQATT and CDR2 SNEGSKA (reference sequence). Trimming cost V 6 bases and J 5 bases; bases outside gene matches: 10. CDR3 region: CSALGASGNNEQFF. The CDR3 bases are TGCAGTGCCTTAGGAGCTAGCGGAAACAATGAGCAGTTCTTC.

This clonotype was counted only a few times. The chain employs TRBV7-2 and TRBJ2-5, with 9 bases identical to TRBD1. V shed 5 bases and J 2 bases; nucleotides not matched to a gene: 12. This CDR3 comprises 17 residues. CDR1 SGHTA and CDR2 FQGNSA come from the germline V gene. Here the CDR3 DNA reads TGTGCCAGCAGCCACAACAACAGGGGGCGCGGGCAAGAGACCCAGTACTTC. Amino acid sequence: CASSHNNRGRGQETQYF.

The sample holds a few counts of this clonotype. The genes are TRBV5-5 and TRBJ2-3, with 11 bases identical to TRBD2. This CDR3 contains 15 residues. CDR1 is SGHKS, CDR2 YYEKEE, per germline (reference sequence). The V gene end was trimmed by 2 bases and the J gene end by 5 bases; junction bases not matched to a gene: 4. This CDR3 is CASSLGTSGKDTQYF. As DNA, the CDR3 is TGTGCCAGCAGCTTAGGGACTAGCGGCAAAGATACGCAGTATTTT.

This clonotype was observed a handful of times. A much larger clone sits a single nucleotide away, making a read error possible. The chain links TRBV15 to TRBJ1-5; D perhaps matches TRBD1 (6 bases). This CDR3 has 16 residues. Germline assignment: CDR1 LNHNV and CDR2 YYDKDF (reference sequence). The CDR3 bases are TGTGCCACCAGCAGAGATGCAGGGGTACGGGATCACCCCCAGCATTTT. Protein product: CATSRDAGVRDHPQHF.

The chain employs TRBV3-1 and TRBJ2-1; TRBD2 is a possible D gene (6 bases). CDR3 length: 15 amino acids. Between the trimmed V and J ends, which lost 1 base and 2 bases, there was a span of 9 bases. Germline V gene data show CDR1 as LGHDT and CDR2 as YNNKEL (reference sequence). The chain's CDR3 is CASSQVGLPYNEQFF. CDR3 in DNA: TGTGCCAGCAGCCAAGTGGGACTCCCCTACAATGAGCAGTTCTTC.

Many counts were recorded for this clonotype. The rearrangement joins TRBV20-1 to TRBJ2-5; 11 nucleotides line up with TRBD1. The J segment lost 4 bases and the V segment lost 0 bases, leaving 4 bases of the junction unmatched. The CDR3 totals 15 residues. Germline lookup yields CDR1 DFQATT and CDR2 SNEGSKA (reference sequence). CDR3 region: CSARDQGQGGETQYF. The CDR3 coding sequence is TGCAGTGCTAGAGATCAGGGACAGGGGGGAGAGACCCAGTACTTC.

This clonotype was observed many times. The CDR3 DNA reads as TGTGCCAGCAGTTACTCCGATAAAAACAATGAGCAGTTCTTC. It specifies CASSYSDKNNEQFF. The chain recombines TRBV6-5 with TRBJ2-1; D not certain. Deletions cut 0 bases from V and 5 bases from J, with 8 bases between. CDR1 is MNHEY, CDR2 SVGAGI, per germline. The CDR3 is 14 amino acids.

The V gene is TRBV25-1, the J gene TRBJ1-4; D remains unclear. Looked up from germline, CDR1 is MGHDK and CDR2 is SYGVNS. Trimming left V 11 bases short and J 4 bases short, with 11 bases between. The CDR3 covers 12 residues. Here the CDR3 reads CAGQRGNEKLFF. CDR3 in DNA: TGTGCCGGCCAACGGGGTAATGAAAAACTGTTTTTT.

A few counts support this clonotype. V usage is TRBV10-3 and J usage is TRBJ2-3; 12 bases map to TRBD1. The CDR3 consists of 15 residues. Germline V gene data show CDR1 as ENHRY and CDR2 as SYGVKD. After removal of 7 bases from V and 6 bases from J, the junction contained 8 bases not matched to a gene. The DNA of the CDR3 is TGTGCCATCACAACGGGACAGGGGGCTTTTGATACGCAGTATTTT. It is translated as CAITTGQGAFDTQYF.

The chain links TRBV6-2 or TRBV6-3 to TRBJ1-5, with 7 bases fitting TRBD1. Germline loops: CDR1 MNHEY, CDR2 SVGEGT. V was pared by 6 bases and J by 2 bases, with 7 bases of the junction left unmatched. The CDR3 is 15 residues long. The CDR3 DNA is TGTGCCAGCAGACTGACAGGGTTTGGCAATCAGCCCCAGCATTTT. Residues: CASRLTGFGNQPQHF.

This clonotype was found a few times. The chain couples TRBV3-1 to TRBJ2-1, with D perhaps TRBD2 (6 bases). This CDR3 region has 14 residues. Trimming cost V 7 bases and J 5 bases, with 15 bases left between them. Germline CDR1 and CDR2: LGHDT and YNNKEL (reference sequence). The CDR3 region is CASTSWGVNNEQFF. The CDR3 bases are TGTGCCAGCACCTCCTGGGGGGTAAACAATGAGCAGTTCTTC.